Below are 10 T cell receptor beta chains sequenced from a single sample in a study of T-cell memory formation after mild COVID-19. Each CDR3 protein is one row after TCRdb ran MiXCR on the 5' RACE reads. The table shows roughly 68,000 distinct CDR3 sequences, with approximately 15% occurring only once. Sequenced: PBMCs or a T cell subset sorted from them (not recorded which). These receptors originate from an adult woman who had mild COVID-19 (a few samples of this study predate the infection). Cell type and time point are not known.

This clonotype was counted at least ten times. The chain employs TRBV20-1 and TRBJ2-5, with TRBD1 as a possible D gene (7 bases). The germline CDR1 and CDR2 sequences are DFQATT and SNEGSKA (reference sequence). The ends were cut back, 0 bases at V and 4 bases at J, with 18 bases in the middle. The CDR3 spans 16 residues. As DNA, the CDR3 is TGCAGTGCTAGAGATCCTTGGGACTCAGGGGGAGAGACCCAGTACTTC. Translating gives CSARDPWDSGGETQYF.

This clonotype was observed a handful of times. V is TRBV12-3 or TRBV12-4 and J is TRBJ2-7; the D is unclear. V gave up 5 bases and J gave up 4 bases, with 6 bases separating them. The CDR3 sequence is 11 residues long. The CDR3 is CASSEGYEQYF. The CDR3 DNA sequence: TGTGCCAGCAGTGAAGGGTACGAGCAGTACTTC.

The V and J genes are TRBV12-3 or TRBV12-4 and TRBJ2-3; TRBD2 aligns across 12 bases. V shed 6 bases, J shed 4 bases, and the junction held 5 bases outside the gene matches. This CDR3 comprises 15 residues. The CDR3 DNA is TGTGCCAGCAGGCCTACTAGCGGGAGGTCAGATACGCAGTATTTT. Its translation: CASRPTSGRSDTQYF.

CDR3 region: CASSSPYSGQETQYF. In DNA, the CDR3 is TGTGCCAGCAGCTCACCTTATAGCGGGCAAGAGACCCAGTACTTC. This chain uses TRBV7-9 with TRBJ2-5; the match to TRBD2 covers 7 bases. Germline V lookup: CDR1 SEHNR, CDR2 FQNEAQ (reference sequence). Losses at the gene ends were 4 bases for V and 2 bases for J; bases not matched to a gene: 7. The CDR3 contains 15 residues.

This clonotype was counted between two and nine times. V and J are TRBV7-6 and TRBJ2-1; 8 bases line up with TRBD1. The V gene end was trimmed by 1 base and the J gene end by 5 bases; junction bases not matched to a gene: 4. CDR1 SGHVS and CDR2 FNYEAQ come from the germline V gene. The CDR3 is 15 residues long. This CDR3 is CASSLVQGGHNEQFF. Here the CDR3 DNA reads TGTGCCAGCAGCTTAGTACAGGGGGGTCACAATGAGCAGTTCTTC.

This chain connects TRBV7-9 to TRBJ2-7, with 9 bases matching TRBD1. Germline CDR1 is SEHNR and CDR2 is FQNEAQ (reference sequence). The CDR3 consists of 16 residues. V trimming: 2 bases; J trimming: 3 bases; junction bases outside the gene matches: 8. DNA of the CDR3: TGTGCCAGCAGCTTACTGCCCGGACAGGGGCTCTACGAGCAGTACTTC. Encoded protein: CASSLLPGQGLYEQYF.

The chain recombines TRBV6-2 or TRBV6-3 with TRBJ2-7; tentatively, D is TRBD1 (6 bases). From germline, CDR1 is MNHEY and CDR2 SVGEGT. The CDR3 is made up of 12 amino acids. Trimming left V 8 bases short and J 5 bases short, with 13 bases between. DNA for the CDR3: TGTGCCAGCCAGGGGAACGGCGACGAGCAGTACTTC. As protein: CASQGNGDEQYF.

This clonotype was seen a few times. The chain uses TRBV6-6 and TRBJ2-7; 10 bases fit TRBD1. Germline V gene data show CDR1 as MNHNY and CDR2 as SVGAGI (reference sequence). CDR3 size: 16 residues. The ends lost 3 bases at V and 5 bases at J; junction bases unmatched: 10. The CDR3 sequence is CASSYVPGQGFHEQYF. In DNA, the CDR3 is TGTGCCAGCAGTTATGTACCGGGACAGGGGTTCCACGAGCAGTACTTC.

This clonotype showed up many times. The genes are TRBV11-2 and TRBJ2-7; tentative D call: TRBD2 (5 bases). This CDR3 is built from 17 residues. Germline CDR1 and CDR2: SGHAT and FQNNGV. V lost 1 base and J 0 bases, leaving 16 bases between the germline ends. The CDR3 loop is CASSLGRGGLSSYEQYF. The CDR3 bases are TGTGCCAGCAGCTTAGGTCGAGGCGGACTCAGCTCCTACGAGCAGTACTTC.

Only a few counts were recorded for this clonotype. This chain's CDR3 is CASSFSPSTDTQYF. In DNA, the CDR3 is TGTGCCAGCAGCTTCTCCCCTAGCACAGATACGCAGTATTTT. The chain recombines TRBV7-9 with TRBJ2-3, with D uncertain. V was trimmed by 3 bases and J by 0 bases, leaving 7 bases between them. The CDR3 is 14 residues long. CDR1 and CDR2 from the germline V gene are SEHNR and FQNEAQ (reference sequence).